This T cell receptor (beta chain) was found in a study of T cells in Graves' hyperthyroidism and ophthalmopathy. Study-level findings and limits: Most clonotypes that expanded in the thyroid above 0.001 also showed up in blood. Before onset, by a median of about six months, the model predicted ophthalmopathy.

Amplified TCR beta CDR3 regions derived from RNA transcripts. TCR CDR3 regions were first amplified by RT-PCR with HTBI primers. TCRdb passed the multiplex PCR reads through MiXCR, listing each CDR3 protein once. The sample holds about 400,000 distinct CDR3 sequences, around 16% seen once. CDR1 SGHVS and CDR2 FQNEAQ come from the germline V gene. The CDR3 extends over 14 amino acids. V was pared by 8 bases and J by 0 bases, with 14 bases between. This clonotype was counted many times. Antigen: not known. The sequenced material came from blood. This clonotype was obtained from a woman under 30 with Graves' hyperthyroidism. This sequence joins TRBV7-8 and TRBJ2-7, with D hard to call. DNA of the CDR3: TGTGCCAGCTGCCCTGGGTCTAGCTCCTACGAGCAGTACTTC. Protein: CASCPGSSSYEQYF.